This T cell receptor beta chain emerged from a study of technical replicates of blood from several donors. Data came from immunoSEQ multiplex PCR; TCRdb stores just in-frame clones and leaves some out. The sample contains around 80,000 clones, approximately 91% of which appear only once. The V gene end was trimmed by 4 bases and the J gene end by 4 bases; junction bases not matched to a gene: 18. The CDR3 has 18 residues. From germline, CDR1 is GTSNPN and CDR2 SVGIG (reference sequence). The material sequenced was T cells isolated from PBMCs. The clonotype originates from a human donor in good health. The chain is built from TRBV30 and TRBJ2-5, with TRBD2 matching over 10 bases. CDR3 sequence (DNA): TGTGCCTGGACCCACGGGGTTTCGGCTAGCGGGAGTCGAGAGACCCAGTACTTC. Translating gives CAWTHGVSASGSRETQYF.